The TCR beta chain under discussion was sequenced for a study of blood T cell repertoires in COVID-19. Study in general: Samples representing acute and convalescent COVID-19 were sourced from the United States, Italy and Spain. From T cells, B-cell-depleted T cells, or PBMCs came the material, which was cDNA or gDNA.

Per the study methods: Estimation of nucleated cell counts was performed using reference gene primer amplification. Only in-frame clones appear in the TCRdb table, and some are missing; sequencing was by immunoSEQ multiplex PCR. V, J and clone size derive from that table, while D and trimming were established from the DNA sequence. This repertoire shows 110,000 to 150,000 clones, more than 70% found once; its top ten account for less than 5.5%. The CDR3 runs 16 residues. The V segment lost 1 base and the J segment 4 bases; nucleotides outside the gene matches: 8. Germline V gene lookup returns CDR1 SGHTA and CDR2 FQGNSA.

The TCR originated in a woman aged 45-59 years with acute or convalescent COVID-19. Sequenced: peripheral blood. The rearrangement uses TRBV7-2 and TRBJ1-2; the match to TRBD1 covers 8 bases. The CDR3 loop is CASSLVQAGGTYGYTF. CDR3 coding DNA: TGTGCCAGCAGCTTAGTACAGGCAGGGGGCACCTATGGCTACACCTTC.